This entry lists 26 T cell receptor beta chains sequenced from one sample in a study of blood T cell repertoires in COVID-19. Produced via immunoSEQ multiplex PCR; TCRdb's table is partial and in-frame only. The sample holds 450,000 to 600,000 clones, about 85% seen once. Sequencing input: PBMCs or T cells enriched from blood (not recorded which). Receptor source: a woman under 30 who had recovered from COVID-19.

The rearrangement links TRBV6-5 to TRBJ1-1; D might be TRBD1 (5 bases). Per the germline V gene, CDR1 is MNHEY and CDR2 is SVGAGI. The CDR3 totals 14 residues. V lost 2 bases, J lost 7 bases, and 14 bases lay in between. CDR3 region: CASSYLRGGSEAFF. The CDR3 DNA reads TGTGCCAGCAGTTACCTGCGGGGGGGGAGTGAAGCTTTCTTT.

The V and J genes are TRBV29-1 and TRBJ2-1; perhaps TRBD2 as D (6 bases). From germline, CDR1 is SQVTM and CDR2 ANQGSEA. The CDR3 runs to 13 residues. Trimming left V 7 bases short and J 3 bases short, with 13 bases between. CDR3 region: CSANPGSYNEQFF. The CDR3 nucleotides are TGCAGCGCCAACCCCGGGAGCTACAATGAGCAGTTCTTC.

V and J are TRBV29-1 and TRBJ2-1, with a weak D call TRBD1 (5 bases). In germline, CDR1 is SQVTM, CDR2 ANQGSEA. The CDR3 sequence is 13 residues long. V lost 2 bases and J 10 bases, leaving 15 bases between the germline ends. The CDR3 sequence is CSVERQGGGEQFF. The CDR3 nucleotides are TGCAGCGTTGAACGGCAGGGCGGTGGGGAGCAGTTCTTC.

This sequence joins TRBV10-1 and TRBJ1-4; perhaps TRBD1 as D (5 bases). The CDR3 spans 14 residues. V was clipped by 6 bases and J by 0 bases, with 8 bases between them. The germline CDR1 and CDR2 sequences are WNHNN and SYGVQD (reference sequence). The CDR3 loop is CASSDSSTNEKLFF. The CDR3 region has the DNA TGCGCCAGCAGCGACAGCTCAACTAATGAAAAACTGTTTTTT.

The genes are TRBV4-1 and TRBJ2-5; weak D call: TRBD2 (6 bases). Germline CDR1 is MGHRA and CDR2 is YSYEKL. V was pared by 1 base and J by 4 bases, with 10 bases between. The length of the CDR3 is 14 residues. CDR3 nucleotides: TGCGCCAGCAGCCAAGTGTCACTAGCAGAGACCCAGTACTTC. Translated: CASSQVSLAETQYF.

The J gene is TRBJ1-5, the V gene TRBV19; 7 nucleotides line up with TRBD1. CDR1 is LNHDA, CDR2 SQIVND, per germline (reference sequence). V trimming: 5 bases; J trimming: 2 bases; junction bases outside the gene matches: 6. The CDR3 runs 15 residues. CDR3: CASSANRGGNQPQHF. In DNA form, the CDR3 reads TGTGCCAGTAGTGCCAACAGGGGTGGCAATCAGCCCCAGCATTTT.

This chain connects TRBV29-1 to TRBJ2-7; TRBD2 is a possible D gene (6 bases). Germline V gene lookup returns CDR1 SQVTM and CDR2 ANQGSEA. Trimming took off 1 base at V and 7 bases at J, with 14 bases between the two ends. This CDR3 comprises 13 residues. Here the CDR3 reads CSVEVGRRREQYF. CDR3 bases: TGCAGCGTTGAAGTAGGGAGGCGGCGGGAGCAGTACTTC.

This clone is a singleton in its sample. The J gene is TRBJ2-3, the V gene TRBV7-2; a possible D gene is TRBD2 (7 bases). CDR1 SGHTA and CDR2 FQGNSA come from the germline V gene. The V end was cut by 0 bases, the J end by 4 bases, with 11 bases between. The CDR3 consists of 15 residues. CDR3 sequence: CASSLAVGGADTQYF. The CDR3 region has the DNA TGTGCCAGCAGCTTAGCCGTAGGGGGGGCAGATACGCAGTATTTT.

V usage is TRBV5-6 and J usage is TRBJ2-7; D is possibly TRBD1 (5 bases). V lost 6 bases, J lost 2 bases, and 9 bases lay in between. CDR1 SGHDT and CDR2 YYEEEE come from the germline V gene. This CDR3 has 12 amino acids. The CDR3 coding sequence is TGTGCCAGCAAGGGGATCGCCTACGAGCAGTACTTC. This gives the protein CASKGIAYEQYF.

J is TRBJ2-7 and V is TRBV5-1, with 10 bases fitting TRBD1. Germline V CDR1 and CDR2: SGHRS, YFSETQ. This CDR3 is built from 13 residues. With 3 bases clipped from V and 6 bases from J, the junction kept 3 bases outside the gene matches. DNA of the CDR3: TGCGCCAGCAGCTACCGGGACAGGGGCGAGCAGTACTTC. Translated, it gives CASSYRDRGEQYF.

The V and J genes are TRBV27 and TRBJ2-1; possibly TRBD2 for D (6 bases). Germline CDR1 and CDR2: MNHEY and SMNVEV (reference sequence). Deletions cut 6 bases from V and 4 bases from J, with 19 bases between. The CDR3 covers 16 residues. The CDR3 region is CASRIGGRNPYNEQFF. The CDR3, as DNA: TGTGCCAGCAGGATCGGGGGACGAAACCCATACAATGAGCAGTTCTTC.

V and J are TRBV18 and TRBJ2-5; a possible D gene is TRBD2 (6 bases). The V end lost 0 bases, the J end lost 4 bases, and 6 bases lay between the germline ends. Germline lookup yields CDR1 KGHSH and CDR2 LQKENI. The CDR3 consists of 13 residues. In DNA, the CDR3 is TGTGCCAGCTCACCACCGCGGGGAGAGACCCAGTACTTC. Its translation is CASSPPRGETQYF. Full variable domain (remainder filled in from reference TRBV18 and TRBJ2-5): NAGVMQNPRHLVRRRGQEARLRCSPMKGHSHVYWYRQLPEEGLKFMVYLQKENIIDESGMPKERFSAEFPKEGPSILRIQQVVRGDSAAYFCASSPPRGETQYFGPGTRLLVL.

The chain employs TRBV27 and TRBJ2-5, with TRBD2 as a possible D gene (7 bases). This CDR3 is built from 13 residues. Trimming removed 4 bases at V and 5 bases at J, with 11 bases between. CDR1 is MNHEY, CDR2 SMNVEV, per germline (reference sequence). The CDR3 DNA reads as TGTGCCAGCAGTTGGGGGGGCGGGGAGACCCAGTACTTC. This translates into CASSWGGGETQYF.

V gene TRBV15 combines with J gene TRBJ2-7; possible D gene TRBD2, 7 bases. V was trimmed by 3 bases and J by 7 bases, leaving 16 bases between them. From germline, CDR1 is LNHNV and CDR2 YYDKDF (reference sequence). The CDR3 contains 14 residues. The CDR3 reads CATSRSGGAGEQYF. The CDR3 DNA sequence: TGTGCCACCAGCAGGTCGGGGGGCGCGGGGGAGCAGTACTTC. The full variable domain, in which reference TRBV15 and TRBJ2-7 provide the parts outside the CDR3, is DAMVIQNPRYQVTQFGKPVTLSCSQTLNHNVMYWYQQKSSQAPKLLFHYYDKDFNNEADTPDNFQSRRPNTSFCFLDIRSPGLGDTAMYLCATSRSGGAGEQYFGPGTRLTVT.

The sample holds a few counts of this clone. CDR3 coding DNA: TGTGCCAGCTGGGGGAGGGACCTTACTAACTATGGCTACACCTTC. Translating it yields CASWGRDLTNYGYTF. This sequence joins TRBV27 and TRBJ1-2, with a weak D call TRBD1 (5 bases). CDR1 is MNHEY and CDR2 is SMNVEV in the germline V gene (reference sequence). Trimming took 8 bases from V and 0 from J, leaving 16 bases between them. This CDR3 comprises 15 residues.

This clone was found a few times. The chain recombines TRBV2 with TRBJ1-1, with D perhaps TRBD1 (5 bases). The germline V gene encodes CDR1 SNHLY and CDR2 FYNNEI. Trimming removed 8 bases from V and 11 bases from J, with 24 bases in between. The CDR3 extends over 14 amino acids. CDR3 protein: CASVADGGVTEAFF. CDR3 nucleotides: TGTGCCAGCGTGGCAGATGGGGGGGTAACGGAGGCTTTCTTT.

Here the CDR3 reads CASSRPGGEAFF. In DNA, the CDR3 is TGTGCCAGCAGCCGCCCAGGGGGTGAAGCTTTCTTT. The J gene is TRBJ1-1, the V gene TRBV7-6; 7 nucleotides match TRBD1. Trimming at V came to 5 bases and at J to 7 bases, leaving 4 bases not matched to a gene. The CDR3 extends over 12 amino acids. Germline V gene sequence: CDR1 SGHVS, CDR2 FNYEAQ.

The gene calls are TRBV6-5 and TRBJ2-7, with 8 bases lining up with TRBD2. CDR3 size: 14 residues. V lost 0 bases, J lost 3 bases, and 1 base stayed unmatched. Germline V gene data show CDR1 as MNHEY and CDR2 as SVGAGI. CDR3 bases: TGTGCCAGCAGTTACTCGCGGGGGGTCTACGAGCAGTACTTC. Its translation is CASSYSRGVYEQYF.

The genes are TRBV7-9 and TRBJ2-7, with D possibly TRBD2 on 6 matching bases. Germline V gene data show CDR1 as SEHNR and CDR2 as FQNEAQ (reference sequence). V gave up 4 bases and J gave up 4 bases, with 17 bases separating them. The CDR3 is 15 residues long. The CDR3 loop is CASSSTGVGGYEQYF. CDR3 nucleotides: TGTGCCAGCAGCTCCACGGGTGTGGGGGGTTACGAGCAGTACTTC.

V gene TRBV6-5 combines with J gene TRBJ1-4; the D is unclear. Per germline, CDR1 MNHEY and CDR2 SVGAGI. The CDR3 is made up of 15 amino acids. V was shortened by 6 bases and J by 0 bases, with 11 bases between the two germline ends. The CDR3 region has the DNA TGTGCCAGCAGACTTACCACCGCAACTAATGAAAAACTGTTTTTT. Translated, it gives CASRLTTATNEKLFF.

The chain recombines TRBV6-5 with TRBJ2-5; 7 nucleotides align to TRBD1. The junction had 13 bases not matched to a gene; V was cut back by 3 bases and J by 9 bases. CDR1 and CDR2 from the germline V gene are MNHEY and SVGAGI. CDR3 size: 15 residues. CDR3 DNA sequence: TGTGCCAGCAGTTATAGGGGGCAGGCGACGAGTCCCCAGTACTTC. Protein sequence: CASSYRGQATSPQYF.

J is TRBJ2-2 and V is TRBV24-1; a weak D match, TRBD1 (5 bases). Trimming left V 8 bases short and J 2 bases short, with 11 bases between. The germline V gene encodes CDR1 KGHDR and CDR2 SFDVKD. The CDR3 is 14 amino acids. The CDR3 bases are TGTGCCACCAACGCAGGGCGTAACACCGGGGAGCTGTTTTTT. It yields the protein CATNAGRNTGELFF.

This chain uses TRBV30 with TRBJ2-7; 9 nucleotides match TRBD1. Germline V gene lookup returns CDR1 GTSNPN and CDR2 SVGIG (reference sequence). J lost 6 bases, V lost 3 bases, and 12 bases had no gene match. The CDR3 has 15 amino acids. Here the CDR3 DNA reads TGTGCCTGGAGCCGAGGGGGACAGGGTGGTGCCGAGCAGTACTTC. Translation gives CAWSRGGQGGAEQYF.

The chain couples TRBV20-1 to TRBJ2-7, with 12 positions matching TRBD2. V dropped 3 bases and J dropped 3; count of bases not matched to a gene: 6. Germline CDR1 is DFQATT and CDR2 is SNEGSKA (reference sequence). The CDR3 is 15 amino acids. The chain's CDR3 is CSASGLAGGNYEQYF. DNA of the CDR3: TGCAGTGCTAGTGGGCTAGCGGGGGGGAACTACGAGCAGTACTTC.

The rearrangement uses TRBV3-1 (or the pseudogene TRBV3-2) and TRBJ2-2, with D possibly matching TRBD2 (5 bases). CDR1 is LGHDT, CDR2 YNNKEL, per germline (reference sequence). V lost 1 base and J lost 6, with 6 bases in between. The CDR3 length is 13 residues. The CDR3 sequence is CASSQVRAGELFF. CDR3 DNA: TGTGCCAGCAGCCAAGTGAGGGCCGGGGAGCTGTTTTTT.

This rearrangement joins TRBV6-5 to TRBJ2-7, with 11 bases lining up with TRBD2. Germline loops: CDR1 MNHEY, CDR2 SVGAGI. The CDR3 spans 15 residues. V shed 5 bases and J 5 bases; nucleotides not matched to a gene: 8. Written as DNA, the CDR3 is TGTGCCAGCAGTACTAGCGGGGGAGTCACCCACGAGCAGTACTTC. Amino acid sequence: CASSTSGGVTHEQYF.